Included here is one T cell receptor beta chain sequence, with context. What it binds is not known. The sample comes from a study of cytomegalovirus exposure and HLA in healthy donors. At the level of the study: One earlier analysis, a look at about 179 million T cells, found some 100 million unique TCR beta sequences. Broader study findings: Cytomegalovirus-associated TCR beta chains were listed, numbering 150 to 200.

Both 60 Vbeta primers and 13 Jbeta primers went into the PCR. Measured with immunoSEQ multiplex PCR; TCRdb has only the in-frame clones, and not every one. Its listing shows 200,000 or so clones. The CDR3 loop spans 12 amino acids. Germline CDR1 is LNHDA and CDR2 is SQIVND (reference sequence). The V segment lost 6 bases and the J segment 7 bases; nucleotides outside the gene matches: 4. The donors comprised healthy bone marrow donors. Sequenced: PBMCs. This receptor was taken from a boy between 5 and 17 years old in good health and CMV-seronegative. The rearrangement links TRBV19 to TRBJ1-2; 8 bases map to TRBD1. CDR3 sequence: CASRSGGGGYTF. Written as DNA, the CDR3 is TGTGCCAGTAGGTCAGGGGGCGGTGGCTACACCTTC.